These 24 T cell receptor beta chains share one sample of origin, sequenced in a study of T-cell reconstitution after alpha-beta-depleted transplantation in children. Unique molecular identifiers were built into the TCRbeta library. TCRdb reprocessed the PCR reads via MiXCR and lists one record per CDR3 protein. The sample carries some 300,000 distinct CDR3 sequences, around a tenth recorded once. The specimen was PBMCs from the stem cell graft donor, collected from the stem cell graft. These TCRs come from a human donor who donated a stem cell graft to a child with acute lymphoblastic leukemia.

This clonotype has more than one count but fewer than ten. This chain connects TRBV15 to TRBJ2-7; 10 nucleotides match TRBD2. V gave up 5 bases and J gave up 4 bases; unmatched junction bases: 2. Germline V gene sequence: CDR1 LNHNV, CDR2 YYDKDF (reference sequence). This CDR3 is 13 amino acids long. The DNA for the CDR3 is TGTGCCACCAGCCGGACTAGCGGTTACGAGCAGTACTTC. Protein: CATSRTSGYEQYF.

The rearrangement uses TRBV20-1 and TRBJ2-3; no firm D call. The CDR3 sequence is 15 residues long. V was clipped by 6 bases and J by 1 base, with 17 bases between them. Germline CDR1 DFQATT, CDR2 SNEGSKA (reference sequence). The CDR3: CSARPSGVGTDTQYF. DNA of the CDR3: TGCAGTGCCAGGCCCTCTGGGGTAGGCACAGATACGCAGTATTTT.

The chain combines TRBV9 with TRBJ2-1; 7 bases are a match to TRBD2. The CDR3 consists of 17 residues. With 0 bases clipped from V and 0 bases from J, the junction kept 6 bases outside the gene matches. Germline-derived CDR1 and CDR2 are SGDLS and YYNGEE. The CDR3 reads CASSVAGGGSSYNEQFF. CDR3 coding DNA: TGTGCCAGCAGCGTAGCTGGTGGCGGGAGCTCCTACAATGAGCAGTTCTTC.

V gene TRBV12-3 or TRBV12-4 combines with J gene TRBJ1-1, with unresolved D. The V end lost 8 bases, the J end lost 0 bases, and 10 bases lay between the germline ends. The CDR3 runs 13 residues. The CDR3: CASLISMNTEAFF. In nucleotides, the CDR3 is TGTGCCAGCCTTATTAGCATGAACACTGAAGCTTTCTTT.

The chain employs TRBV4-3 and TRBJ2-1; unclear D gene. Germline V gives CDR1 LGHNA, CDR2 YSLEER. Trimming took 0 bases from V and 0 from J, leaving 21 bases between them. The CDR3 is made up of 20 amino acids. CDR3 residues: CASSQEGGLGGSISYNEQFF. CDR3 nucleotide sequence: TGCGCCAGCAGCCAAGAGGGCGGCCTAGGCGGATCGATCTCCTACAATGAGCAGTTCTTC.

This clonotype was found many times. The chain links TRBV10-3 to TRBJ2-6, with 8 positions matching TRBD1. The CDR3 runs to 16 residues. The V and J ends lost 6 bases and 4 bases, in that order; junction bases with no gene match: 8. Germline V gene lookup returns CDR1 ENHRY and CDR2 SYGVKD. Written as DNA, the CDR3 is TGTGCCATCAGGAGGCCCGGGACAGGCGGGGCCAACGTCCTGACTTTC. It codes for CAIRRPGTGGANVLTF.

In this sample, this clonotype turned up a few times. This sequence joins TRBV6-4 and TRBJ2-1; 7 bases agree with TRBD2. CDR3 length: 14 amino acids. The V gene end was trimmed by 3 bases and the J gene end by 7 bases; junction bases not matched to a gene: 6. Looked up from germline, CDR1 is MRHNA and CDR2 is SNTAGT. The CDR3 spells CASSEAGEANEQFF. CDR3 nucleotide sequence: TGTGCCAGCAGTGAGGCGGGAGAGGCGAATGAGCAGTTCTTC.

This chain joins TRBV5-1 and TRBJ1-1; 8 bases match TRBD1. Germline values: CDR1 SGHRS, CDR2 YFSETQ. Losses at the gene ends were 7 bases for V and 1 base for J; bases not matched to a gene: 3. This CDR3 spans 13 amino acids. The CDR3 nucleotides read TGCGCCAGCGTCCAGGGGGCGAACACTGAAGCTTTCTTT. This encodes CASVQGANTEAFF.

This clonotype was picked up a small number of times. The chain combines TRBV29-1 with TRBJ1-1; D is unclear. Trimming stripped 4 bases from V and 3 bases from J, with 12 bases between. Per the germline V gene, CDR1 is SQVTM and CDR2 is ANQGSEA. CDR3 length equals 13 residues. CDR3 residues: CSVGASQDTEAFF. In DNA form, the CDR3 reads TGCAGCGTTGGGGCCAGTCAGGACACTGAAGCTTTCTTT.

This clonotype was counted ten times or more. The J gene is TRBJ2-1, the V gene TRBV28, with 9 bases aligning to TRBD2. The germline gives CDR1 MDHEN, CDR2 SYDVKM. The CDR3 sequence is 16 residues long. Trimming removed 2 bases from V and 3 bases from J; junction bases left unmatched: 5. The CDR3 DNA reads TGTGCCAGCAGTTTAGGTGGCGGGAGGGGCTACAATGAGCAGTTCTTC. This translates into CASSLGGGRGYNEQFF.

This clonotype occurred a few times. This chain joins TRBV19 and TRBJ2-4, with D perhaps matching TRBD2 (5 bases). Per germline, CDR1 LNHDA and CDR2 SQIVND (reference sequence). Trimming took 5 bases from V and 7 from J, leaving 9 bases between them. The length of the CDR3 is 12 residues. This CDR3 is CASSPGFNIQYF. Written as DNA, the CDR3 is TGTGCCAGTAGTCCGGGGTTCAACATTCAGTACTTC.

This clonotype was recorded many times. The CDR3 DNA reads TGCGCCAGCAGCCAAGATGCGGTGGGGCACACCGGGGAGCTGTTTTTT. It encodes CASSQDAVGHTGELFF. The chain uses TRBV4-3 and TRBJ2-2; possible D gene TRBD1, 5 bases. The V and J ends lost 0 bases and 3 bases respectively, with 11 bases between them. Germline V gene data show CDR1 as LGHNA and CDR2 as YSLEER. The CDR3 contains 16 residues.

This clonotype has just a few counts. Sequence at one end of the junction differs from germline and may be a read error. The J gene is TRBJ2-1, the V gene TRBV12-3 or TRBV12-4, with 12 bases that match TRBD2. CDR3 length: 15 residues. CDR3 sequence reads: CASRLAPSGRGEQFF. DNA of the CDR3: TGTGCCAGCAGATTAGCGCCTAGCGGGAGGGGTGAGCAGTTCTTC.

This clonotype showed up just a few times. CDR3 residues: CASSLRESPSSYEQYF. The CDR3 nucleotides are TGTGCCAGCAGCCTCCGAGAGTCACCCAGCTCCTACGAGCAGTACTTC. The rearrangement links TRBV7-9 to TRBJ2-7; unclear D gene. Looked up from germline, CDR1 is SEHNR and CDR2 is FQNEAQ (reference sequence). The CDR3 contains 16 residues. Trimming took off 5 bases at V and 0 bases at J, with 17 bases between the two ends. Full variable domain (outside the CDR3, taken from reference TRBV7-9 and TRBJ2-7): DTGVSQNPRHKITKRGQNVTFRCDPISEHNRLYWYRQTLGQGPEFLTYFQNEAQLEKSRLLSDRFSAERPKGSFSTLEIQRTEQGDSAMYLCASSLRESPSSYEQYFGPGTRLTVT.

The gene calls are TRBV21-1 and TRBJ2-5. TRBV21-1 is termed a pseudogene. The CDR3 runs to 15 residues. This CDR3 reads CASSKAGETPETQYF. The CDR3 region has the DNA TGTGCCAGCAGCAAAGCGGGAGAGACTCCGGAGACCCAGTACTTC.

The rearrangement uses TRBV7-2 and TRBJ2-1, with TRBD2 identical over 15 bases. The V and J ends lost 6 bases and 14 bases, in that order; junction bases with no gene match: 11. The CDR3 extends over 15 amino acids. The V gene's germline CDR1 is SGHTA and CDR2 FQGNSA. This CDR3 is CASSQFAGLAGGEFF. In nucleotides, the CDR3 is TGTGCCAGCAGTCAATTTGCGGGACTAGCGGGAGGAGAGTTCTTC. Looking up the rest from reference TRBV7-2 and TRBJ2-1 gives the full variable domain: GAGVSQSPSNKVTEKGKDVELRCDPISGHTALYWYRQSLGQGLEFLIYFQGNSAPDKSGLPSDRFSAERTGGSVSTLTIQRTQQEDSAVYLCASSQFAGLAGGEFFGPGTRLTVL.

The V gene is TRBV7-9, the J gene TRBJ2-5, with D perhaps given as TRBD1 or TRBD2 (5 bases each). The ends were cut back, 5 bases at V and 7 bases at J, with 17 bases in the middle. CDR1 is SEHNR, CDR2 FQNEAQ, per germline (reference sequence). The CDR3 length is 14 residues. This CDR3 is CASSPLGPRWTQYF. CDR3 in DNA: TGTGCCAGCAGCCCACTGGGACCGAGGTGGACCCAGTACTTC.

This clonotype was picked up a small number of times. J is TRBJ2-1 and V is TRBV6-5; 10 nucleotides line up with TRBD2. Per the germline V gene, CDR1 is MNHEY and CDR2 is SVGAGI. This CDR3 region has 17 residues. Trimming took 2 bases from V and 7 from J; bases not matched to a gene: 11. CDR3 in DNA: TGTGCCAGCAGTTACGATACGGCTAGCGGGAGTCGGAATGAGCAGTTCTTC. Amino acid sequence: CASSYDTASGSRNEQFF.

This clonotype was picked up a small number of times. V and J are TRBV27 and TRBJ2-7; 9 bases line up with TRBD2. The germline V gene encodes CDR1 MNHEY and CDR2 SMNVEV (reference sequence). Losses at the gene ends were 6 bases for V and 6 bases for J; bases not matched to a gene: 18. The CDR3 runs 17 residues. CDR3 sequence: CASRPIYRASGKGEQYF. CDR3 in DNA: TGTGCCAGCAGACCGATTTATAGGGCTAGCGGGAAAGGCGAGCAGTACTTC.

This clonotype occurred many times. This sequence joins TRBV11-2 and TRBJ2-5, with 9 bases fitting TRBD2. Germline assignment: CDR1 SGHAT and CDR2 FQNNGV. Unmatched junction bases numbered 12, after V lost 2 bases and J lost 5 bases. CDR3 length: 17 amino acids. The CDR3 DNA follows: TGTGCCAGCAGCTTACGTCGGGGAGCGGGAGGACGGGAGACCCAGTACTTC. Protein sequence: CASSLRRGAGGRETQYF.

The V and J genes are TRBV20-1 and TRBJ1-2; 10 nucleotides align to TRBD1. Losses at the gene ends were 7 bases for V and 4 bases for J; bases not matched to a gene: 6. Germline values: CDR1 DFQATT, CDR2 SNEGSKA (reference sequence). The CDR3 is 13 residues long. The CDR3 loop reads CSVWDRGVYGYTF. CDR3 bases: TGCAGTGTTTGGGACAGGGGAGTCTATGGCTACACCTTC.

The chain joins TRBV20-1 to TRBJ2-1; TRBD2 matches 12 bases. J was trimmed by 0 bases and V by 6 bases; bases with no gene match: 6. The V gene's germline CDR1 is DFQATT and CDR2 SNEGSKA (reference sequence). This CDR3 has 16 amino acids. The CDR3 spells CSARTSGASSYNEQFF. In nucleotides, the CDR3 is TGCAGTGCCCGGACTAGCGGGGCTAGCTCCTACAATGAGCAGTTCTTC.

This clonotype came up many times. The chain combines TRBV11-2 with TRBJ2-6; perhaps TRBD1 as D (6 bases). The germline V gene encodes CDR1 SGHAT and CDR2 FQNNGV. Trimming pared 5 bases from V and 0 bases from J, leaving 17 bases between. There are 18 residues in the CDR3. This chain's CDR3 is CASSRPQGGLSGANVLTF. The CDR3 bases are TGTGCCAGCAGCCGCCCACAGGGTGGCCTCTCTGGGGCCAACGTCCTGACTTTC. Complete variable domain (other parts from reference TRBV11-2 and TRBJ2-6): EAGVAQSPRYKIIEKRQSVAFWCNPISGHATLYWYQQILGQGPKLLIQFQNNGVVDDSQLPKDRFSAERLKGVDSTLKIQPAKLEDSAVYLCASSRPQGGLSGANVLTFGAGSRLTVL.

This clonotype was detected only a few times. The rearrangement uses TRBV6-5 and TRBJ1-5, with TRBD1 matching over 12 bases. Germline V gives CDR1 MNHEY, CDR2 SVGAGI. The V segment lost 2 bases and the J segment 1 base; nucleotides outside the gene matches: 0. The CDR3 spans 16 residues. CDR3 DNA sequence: TGTGCCAGCAGTTACGGGACAGGGGGCAGCAATCAGCCCCAGCATTTT. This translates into CASSYGTGGSNQPQHF.